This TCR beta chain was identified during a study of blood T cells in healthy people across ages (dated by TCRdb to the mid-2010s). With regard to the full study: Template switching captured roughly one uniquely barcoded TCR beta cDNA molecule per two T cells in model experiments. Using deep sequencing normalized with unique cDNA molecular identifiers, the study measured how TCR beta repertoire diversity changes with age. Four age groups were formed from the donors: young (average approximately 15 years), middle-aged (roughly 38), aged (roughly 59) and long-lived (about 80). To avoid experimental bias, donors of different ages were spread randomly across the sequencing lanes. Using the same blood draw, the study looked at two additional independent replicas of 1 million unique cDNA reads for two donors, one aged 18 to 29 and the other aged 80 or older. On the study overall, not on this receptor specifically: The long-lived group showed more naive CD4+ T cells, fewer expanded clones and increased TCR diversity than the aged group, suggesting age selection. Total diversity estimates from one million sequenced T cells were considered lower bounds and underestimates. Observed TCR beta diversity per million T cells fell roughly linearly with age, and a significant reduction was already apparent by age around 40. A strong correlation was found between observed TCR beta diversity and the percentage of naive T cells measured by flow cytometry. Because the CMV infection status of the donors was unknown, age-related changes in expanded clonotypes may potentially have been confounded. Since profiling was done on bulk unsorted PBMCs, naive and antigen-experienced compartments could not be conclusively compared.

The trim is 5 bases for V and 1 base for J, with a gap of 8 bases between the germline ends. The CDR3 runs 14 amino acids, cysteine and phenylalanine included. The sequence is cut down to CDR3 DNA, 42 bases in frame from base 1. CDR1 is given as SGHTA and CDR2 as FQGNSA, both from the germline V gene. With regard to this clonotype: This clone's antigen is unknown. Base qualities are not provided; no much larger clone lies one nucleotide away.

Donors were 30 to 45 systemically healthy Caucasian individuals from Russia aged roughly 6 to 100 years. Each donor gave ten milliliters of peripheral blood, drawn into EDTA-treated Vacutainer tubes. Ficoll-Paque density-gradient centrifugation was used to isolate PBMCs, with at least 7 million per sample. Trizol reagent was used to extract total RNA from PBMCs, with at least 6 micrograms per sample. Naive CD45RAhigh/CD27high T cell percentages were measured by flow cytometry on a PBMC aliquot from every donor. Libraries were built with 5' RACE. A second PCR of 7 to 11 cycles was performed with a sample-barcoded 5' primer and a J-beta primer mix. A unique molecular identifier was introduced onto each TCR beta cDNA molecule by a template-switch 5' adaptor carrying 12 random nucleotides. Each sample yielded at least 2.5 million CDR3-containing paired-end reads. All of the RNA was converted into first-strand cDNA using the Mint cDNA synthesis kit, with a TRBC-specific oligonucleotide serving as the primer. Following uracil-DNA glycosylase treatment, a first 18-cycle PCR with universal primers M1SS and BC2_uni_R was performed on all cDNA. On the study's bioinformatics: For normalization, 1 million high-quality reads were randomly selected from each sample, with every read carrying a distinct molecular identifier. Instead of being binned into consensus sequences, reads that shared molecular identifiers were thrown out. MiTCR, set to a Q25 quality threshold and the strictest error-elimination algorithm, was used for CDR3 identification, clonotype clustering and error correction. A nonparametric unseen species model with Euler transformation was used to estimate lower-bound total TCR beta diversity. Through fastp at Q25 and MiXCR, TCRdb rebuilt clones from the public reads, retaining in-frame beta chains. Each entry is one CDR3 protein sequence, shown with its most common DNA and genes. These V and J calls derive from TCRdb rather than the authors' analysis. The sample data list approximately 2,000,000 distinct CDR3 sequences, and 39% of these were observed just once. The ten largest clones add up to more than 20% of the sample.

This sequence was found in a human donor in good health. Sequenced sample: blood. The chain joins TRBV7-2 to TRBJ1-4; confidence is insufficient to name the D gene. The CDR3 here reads CASSPRRTNEKLFF. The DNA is TGTGCCAGCAGCCCCAGGAGAACTAATGAAAAACTGTTTTTT.